The 11 T cell receptor beta chains below were found in one sample sequenced in a study of blood T cell repertoires in COVID-19. Here immunoSEQ multiplex PCR was the method, and the copy in TCRdb shows in-frame clones only, minus some. The sample lists 200,000 to 250,000 clones; approximately 80% were seen once. The specimen was peripheral blood. Every receptor here comes from a woman aged 80 or older with active or convalescent COVID-19.

The V call is TRBV11-3, the J call TRBJ2-3, with D tentatively TRBD2 (5 bases). Trimming cost V 0 bases and J 0 bases, with 10 bases left between them. CDR1 is SGHNT, CDR2 YENEEA, per germline. CDR3 length equals 16 residues. The CDR3 region is CASSLDGRVSTDTQYF. CDR3 coding DNA: TGTGCCAGCAGCTTAGATGGGCGGGTAAGCACAGATACGCAGTATTTT.

The chain recombines TRBV14 with TRBJ1-2; D is unresolved. This CDR3 spans 13 amino acids. V shed 1 base and J shed 1 base, with 4 bases lying between them. From germline, CDR1 is SGHDN and CDR2 FVKESK. In DNA, the CDR3 is TGTGCCAGCAGCCAAGGACATAACTATGGCTACACCTTC. Amino acid sequence: CASSQGHNYGYTF.

The chain joins TRBV19 to TRBJ1-5, with 10 bases lining up with TRBD1. CDR1 and CDR2 from the germline V gene are LNHDA and SQIVND (reference sequence). CDR3 size: 15 residues. V lost 7 bases to trimming and J lost 2 bases; unmatched junction nucleotides: 5. CDR3 nucleotides: TGTGCCAGTACCACGACAGGGGGCCGCAATCAGCCCCAGCATTTT. Protein product: CASTTTGGRNQPQHF.

V gene TRBV5-4 combines with J gene TRBJ1-4, with D uncertain. Between the trimmed V and J ends, which lost 0 bases and 7 bases, there was a span of 13 bases. Germline lookup yields CDR1 SGHNT and CDR2 YYREEE (reference sequence). CDR3 length: 15 residues. The CDR3 protein is CASSLEGARGEKLFF. CDR3 in DNA: TGTGCCAGCAGCTTGGAAGGAGCTCGGGGTGAAAAACTGTTTTTT.

The V call is TRBV7-6, the J call TRBJ2-5; 10 bases are shared with TRBD1. This CDR3 spans 16 amino acids. Germline loops: CDR1 SGHVS, CDR2 FNYEAQ. The J segment lost 5 bases and the V segment lost 2 bases, leaving 8 bases of the junction unmatched. The CDR3 DNA reads as TGTGCCAGCAGCTTAAAGGGACAGGGGATTGGTGAGACCCAGTACTTC. It yields the protein CASSLKGQGIGETQYF.

The V call is TRBV28, the J call TRBJ2-7; D might be TRBD1 (5 bases). The CDR3 has 15 residues. Trimming cost V 6 bases and J 0 bases, with 15 bases left between them. The germline V gene has CDR1 MDHEN and CDR2 SYDVKM. CDR3 sequence (DNA): TGTGCCAGCAGCCCTATCGACAGATTCTCCTACGAGCAGTACTTC. This sequence encodes CASSPIDRFSYEQYF.

The chain carries TRBV18 and TRBJ2-2, with 8 bases aligning to TRBD2. This CDR3 contains 18 residues. Unmatched junction bases numbered 14, after V lost 2 bases and J lost 6 bases. CDR1 KGHSH and CDR2 LQKENI come from the germline V gene. The CDR3 region has the DNA TGTGCCAGCTCACCAAGGGGGTCAGCGGGGGAAAGGGCCGGGGAGCTGTTTTTT. Translation: CASSPRGSAGERAGELFF.

The chain carries TRBV6-5 and TRBJ1-5, with unresolved D. Per the germline V gene, CDR1 is MNHEY and CDR2 is SVGAGI. There are 13 residues in the CDR3. V lost 0 bases, J lost 4 bases, and 4 bases lay in between. CDR3 DNA sequence: TGTGCCAGCAGTTACTCAACAAATCAGCCCCAGCATTTT. It translates to CASSYSTNQPQHF.

This chain links TRBV27 with TRBJ1-2; tentative D call: TRBD1 (5 bases). Germline V gene lookup returns CDR1 MNHEY and CDR2 SMNVEV (reference sequence). Trimming cost V 3 bases and J 8 bases, with 19 bases left between them. This CDR3 comprises 15 residues. CDR3 in DNA: TGTGCCAGCAGTTTTTGGGGCGCAGATGGCAAAGGCTACACCTTC. Amino acids: CASSFWGADGKGYTF.

This chain joins TRBV7-3 and TRBJ2-1; 9 bases map to TRBD2. Germline CDR1 reads SGHTA; CDR2 reads FQGTGA. The J segment lost 6 bases and the V segment lost 2 bases, leaving 8 bases of the junction unmatched. CDR3 length equals 16 residues. CDR3 nucleotides: TGTGCCAGCAGCTTATCTTCTAGCGGGACCTTCAATGAGCAGTTCTTC. It specifies CASSLSSSGTFNEQFF.

The rearrangement joins TRBV30 to TRBJ2-3; TRBD1 matches at 7 bases. This CDR3 is built from 12 residues. V gave up 1 base and J gave up 7 bases; unmatched junction bases: 2. Germline V gene data show CDR1 as GTSNPN and CDR2 as SVGIG (reference sequence). This CDR3 is CAWSDRGNTQYF. The CDR3, as DNA: TGTGCCTGGAGTGACAGGGGTAATACGCAGTATTTT.